A selection of T cell receptor beta chains follows, all from one sample in a study of blood T cell repertoires in COVID-19. The repertoire was sequenced with immunoSEQ multiplex PCR; TCRdb's copy has only in-frame clones and lacks some. The sample consists of nearly 300,000 clones, roughly 80% of them appearing once. The sequencing input was peripheral blood. The source of these receptors is a human donor with COVID-19, enrolled during active disease. The donor label of this sample is uncertain. CDR3s include the opening cysteine and the closing phenylalanine or tryptophan. The D gene is left open where the match is weak. The size of a clone is reported for some rows only, either as once, few or many, or as a class for expanded clones.

d_gene,v_gene,abundance,len,j_gene,CDR3nt,CDR3aa
.,TRBV10-3,.,11,TRBJ2-1,TGTGCCATCAGGGGCGAGAATGAGCAGTTCTTC,CAIRGENEQFF
.,TRBV3-1/TRBV3-2,.,16,TRBJ1-4,TGTGCCAGCAGCCAAGTAGTCTCCGTAGGGGATGAAAAACTGTTTTTT,CASSQVVSVGDEKLFF
TRBD2,TRBV5-1,.,14,TRBJ2-1,TGCGCCAGCAGCTGGACTAGTGAGGTTGGTGAGCAGTTCTTC,CASSWTSEVGEQFF
.,TRBV7-2,once,11,TRBJ1-5,TGTGCCAGCAGCGAGGGTCAGCCCCAGCATTTT,CASSEGQPQHF
TRBD1,TRBV3-1/TRBV3-2,.,17,TRBJ1-2,TGTGCCAGCAGCCAAGATTTGTGGGGACAGTACTCCTATGGCTACACCTTC,CASSQDLWGQYSYGYTF
.,TRBV28,many,15,TRBJ2-2,TGTGCCAGCGGGGGCCAAGCGAGACAAACCGGGGAGCTGTTTTTT,CASGGQARQTGELFF
TRBD2,TRBV18,few,15,TRBJ2-3,TGTGCCAGCTCAAACGGGGGGACCCACACAGATACGCAGTATTTT,CASSNGGTHTDTQYF
TRBD1,TRBV12-3/TRBV12-4,once,13,TRBJ2-1,TGTGCCAGCAGGCCGGGACAGGAAGGTGAGCAGTTCTTC,CASRPGQEGEQFF
.,TRBV10-3,.,13,TRBJ1-1,TGTGCCATCAATTCGTTCAGGGGCACTGAAGCTTTCTTT,CAINSFRGTEAFF
TRBD2,TRBV19,.,16,TRBJ2-7,TGTGCCAGTAGTGCCCGGGTAGCGGGGGAAGCCTACGAGCAGTACTTC,CASSARVAGEAYEQYF
.,TRBV28,.,14,TRBJ1-2,TGTGCCAGCAGCCCTCGGGACACCCACTATGGCTACACCTTC,CASSPRDTHYGYTF
TRBD1,TRBV5-4,.,14,TRBJ2-7,TGTGCCAGCAGCCCCGGACAGGGGTCCTACGAGCAGTACTTC,CASSPGQGSYEQYF
.,TRBV28,.,12,TRBJ1-3,TGTGCCAGCACCCAACAAGGAAACACCATATATTTT,CASTQQGNTIYF
TRBD2,TRBV6-5,few,14,TRBJ2-2,TGTGCCACTACCCGGGGGGTGCACACCGGGGAGCTGTTTTTT,CATTRGVHTGELFF
TRBD1,TRBV5-1,.,14,TRBJ1-4,TGCGCCAGCAGCTTACAGGGGGCGAATGAAAAACTGTTTTTT,CASSLQGANEKLFF
.,TRBV7-9,.,16,TRBJ2-5,TGTGCCAGCAGCTTCAACCCCCAGGGGACCGGAGAGACCCAGTACTTC,CASSFNPQGTGETQYF
TRBD2,TRBV6-5,.,15,TRBJ2-5,TGTGCCAGCAGTCGGACTAGCGGGAGGCCAGAGACCCAGTACTTC,CASSRTSGRPETQYF
.,TRBV5-1,.,13,TRBJ1-1,TGCGCCAGCAGCTTGGCGGCGGGCACTGAAGCTTTCTTT,CASSLAAGTEAFF
.,TRBV6-6,.,13,TRBJ1-1,TGTGCCAGCAGGAGGGCTCCCGAGAGGGAAGCTTTCTTT,CASRRAPEREAFF
TRBD1,TRBV5-5,once,17,TRBJ1-5,TGTGCCAGCAGCTTGACCCCCGGGACAGGGTTGAGTCAGCCCCAGCATTTT,CASSLTPGTGLSQPQHF
.,TRBV28,.,15,TRBJ1-3,TGTGCCAGCAGTCTCTCAAAGGGGTCCGGAAACACCATATATTTT,CASSLSKGSGNTIYF
TRBD2,TRBV7-3,.,18,TRBJ2-3,TGTGCCAGCAGCGCATCAACTCCGGGACTAGCGGCTTTCCGGACGCAGTATTTT,CASSASTPGLAAFRTQYF
.,TRBV20-1,few,10,TRBJ2-1,TGCAGTGCGGGCGGGAATGAGCAGTTCTTC,CSAGGNEQFF
.,TRBV7-2,.,17,TRBJ1-6,TGTGCCAGCAGCAACGACGGACAGATCGCCTATAATTCACCCCTCCACTTT,CASSNDGQIAYNSPLHF
TRBD1,TRBV19,.,13,TRBJ2-7,TGTGCCAGTAGCCCAGGACAGGTCCACGAGCAGTACTTC,CASSPGQVHEQYF
.,TRBV3-1/TRBV3-2,.,16,TRBJ1-6,TGTGCCAGCAGCCAAGATCAGACAGGCCGTAATTCACCCCTCCACTTT,CASSQDQTGRNSPLHF
.,TRBV18,.,19,TRBJ2-3,TGTGCCAGCTCACTCTCAATTGGAGTCAGGGGACCTAGCACAGATACGCAGTATTTT,CASSLSIGVRGPSTDTQYF
.,TRBV15,.,15,TRBJ2-3,TGTGCCACCAGCAGAGATCTCACTAGCACAGATACGCAGTATTTT,CATSRDLTSTDTQYF
TRBD2,TRBV11-2,.,15,TRBJ2-7,TGTGCCAGCAGCTTAGGACTAGCGGGTGCATACGAGCAGTACTTC,CASSLGLAGAYEQYF
.,TRBV11-3,.,15,TRBJ2-1,TGTGCCAGCAGCTTAGGTCCGGGAGCCCCCAATGAGCAGTTCTTC,CASSLGPGAPNEQFF
TRBD1,TRBV7-9,.,18,TRBJ2-3,TGTGCCAGCAGCCGACCGGGGACAGGGGGCGGCGGCACAGATACGCAGTATTTT,CASSRPGTGGGGTDTQYF
.,TRBV2,once,14,TRBJ1-4,TGTGCCAGCAGGGGAGGACGGTCTAATGAAAAACTGTTTTTT,CASRGGRSNEKLFF
.,TRBV5-1,.,13,TRBJ2-5,TGCGCCAGCAGCTTCAGGACTGGGGAGACCCAGTACTTC,CASSFRTGETQYF
TRBD1,TRBV18,.,15,TRBJ2-1,TGTGCCAGCTCACTCCGGGACAGGGGTTACAATGAGCAGTTCTTC,CASSLRDRGYNEQFF
TRBD1,TRBV30,.,15,TRBJ1-1,TGTGCCTGGAGTGCCGGATCTACAGGGGACACTGAAGCTTTCTTT,CAWSAGSTGDTEAFF
TRBD1,TRBV30,.,11,TRBJ2-7,TGTGCCTGGAGTCGGGGACAGAGGCAGTACTTC,CAWSRGQRQYF
TRBD1,TRBV27,.,15,TRBJ2-7,TGTGCCAGCAGTCGAGGGACAGGGGCCTCCTACGAGCAGTACTTC,CASSRGTGASYEQYF
.,TRBV11-2,.,12,TRBJ2-7,TGTGCCAGCAACTCCATCGAGCGCGAGCAGTACTTC,CASNSIEREQYF
.,TRBV11-2,.,11,TRBJ2-3,TGTGCCAGCAGCTTCGGAGATACGCAGTATTTT,CASSFGDTQYF
TRBD1,TRBV5-1,.,17,TRBJ2-1,TGCGCCAGCAGACCCCCATCGACAGGGAGCTCCTACAATGAGCAGTTCTTC,CASRPPSTGSSYNEQFF
TRBD1,TRBV7-2,.,15,TRBJ1-2,TGTGCCAGCAGCCTAACCGGGACAGGAGTGATGGGCTACACCTTC,CASSLTGTGVMGYTF
TRBD2,TRBV6-5,.,14,TRBJ2-3,TGTGCCAGCAGGGCTAGCGGGAGGACAGATACGCAGTATTTT,CASRASGRTDTQYF
TRBD2,TRBV7-3,once,19,TRBJ2-1,TGTGCCAGCAGCCATACGTCCCGCCCGGGACTAGCGGGACGAGGTGAGCAGTTCTTC,CASSHTSRPGLAGRGEQFF
.,TRBV6-6,once,14,TRBJ1-4,TGTGCCAGCAGCAGGAATGGGTTTCATGAAAAACTGTTTTTT,CASSRNGFHEKLFF
TRBD1,TRBV7-3,.,16,TRBJ2-1,TGTGCCAGCAGCTTAACACAGTGGAACAGGGGGAATGAGCAGTTCTTC,CASSLTQWNRGNEQFF
.,TRBV19,.,13,TRBJ2-1,TGTGCCAGTAAAGCCCCATTGACTGGTGAGCAGTTCTTC,CASKAPLTGEQFF
TRBD2,TRBV19,.,15,TRBJ2-7,TGTGCCAGTAGTACCCCACTAGCGGGGTCCTACGAGCAGTACTTC,CASSTPLAGSYEQYF
.,TRBV6-4,.,14,TRBJ2-2,TGTGCCAGCAGTGGCGAGAGGGGGATCGGGGAGCTGTTTTTT,CASSGERGIGELFF
TRBD2,TRBV25-1,.,14,TRBJ2-7,TGTGCCAGCAGCCAACCGGGACTAGGTTACGAGCAGTACTTC,CASSQPGLGYEQYF
TRBD1,TRBV5-4,.,15,TRBJ2-5,TGTGCCAGCAGCTTGGACGGGACAGTCCAAGAGACCCAGTACTTC,CASSLDGTVQETQYF
.,TRBV5-1,once,16,TRBJ2-2,TGCGCCAGCAGCTTGGCCGGTAGCGGAACCACCGGGGAGCTGTTTTTT,CASSLAGSGTTGELFF
.,TRBV6-2/TRBV6-3,once,11,TRBJ2-7,TGTGCCAGCAGTCCCCACTACGAGCAGTACTTC,CASSPHYEQYF
.,TRBV28,.,12,TRBJ2-1,TGTGCCAGCAGTTCTCAGGGCAATGAGCAGTTCTTC,CASSSQGNEQFF
TRBD1,TRBV6-6,.,15,TRBJ2-7,TGTGCCAGCAGCTCGGCCGGGACAGGGGCGGGGGAGCAGTACTTC,CASSSAGTGAGEQYF
.,TRBV11-3,.,16,TRBJ2-6,TGTGCCAGCAGCCTGGGGACGGGAGACGGGGCCAACGTCCTGACTTTC,CASSLGTGDGANVLTF